The rows below give T cell receptor beta chains drawn from one sample of a study of shared clonotypes between healthy human individuals. Produced via immunoSEQ multiplex PCR; TCRdb's table is partial and in-frame only. The sample holds 630,000 or so clones, 95% to 98% seen once. The specimen sequenced was naive CD8+ T cells sorted from blood. Receptors were obtained from a man aged 25 to 40 in good health. The CDR3 runs from the conserved cysteine through the conserved F or W. The order of the fields is D gene, J gene, V gene, clone size, CDR3 DNA, CDR3 protein. The D gene is left open where the match is weak. Clone size, where shown, is once, few, many, or a class for clones that have expanded.

D gene: TRBD2; J gene: TRBJ2-1; V gene: TRBV10-1; clone size: -; CDR3 DNA: TGCGCCAGCAGTGCCGAGCGGGGCGGCTCCTACAATGAGCAGTTCTTC; CDR3 protein: CASSAERGGSYNEQFF
D gene: TRBD2; J gene: TRBJ2-3; V gene: TRBV4-1; clone size: -; CDR3 DNA: TGCGCCAGCAGCCAAGGTCCGGCGGGAGGTCCGGTGGATACGCAGTATTTT; CDR3 protein: CASSQGPAGGPVDTQYF
D gene: -; J gene: TRBJ2-7; V gene: TRBV7-3; clone size: -; CDR3 DNA: TGTGCCAGCAGCAGCGACAACTCCTACGAGCAGTACTTC; CDR3 protein: CASSSDNSYEQYF
D gene: -; J gene: TRBJ2-7; V gene: TRBV15; clone size: few; CDR3 DNA: TGTGCCACCAGCGGAACCTCCCTACATAAACCCTACGAGCAGTACTTC; CDR3 protein: CATSGTSLHKPYEQYF
D gene: -; J gene: TRBJ2-5; V gene: TRBV7-7; clone size: -; CDR3 DNA: TGTGCCAGCAGCCGGAGAAGAGGGGGAGAGGAAGAGACCCAGTACTTC; CDR3 protein: CASSRRRGGEEETQYF
D gene: TRBD2; J gene: TRBJ2-3; V gene: TRBV14; clone size: -; CDR3 DNA: TGTGCCAGCAGCCAAGAGACGGTCTTAGCGGGGTACACAGATACGCAGTATTTT; CDR3 protein: CASSQETVLAGYTDTQYF
D gene: TRBD2; J gene: TRBJ2-1; V gene: TRBV6-5; clone size: -; CDR3 DNA: TGTGCCACCCAGACTAGCGGGAGTAATGAGCAGTTCTTC; CDR3 protein: CATQTSGSNEQFF
D gene: -; J gene: TRBJ2-7; V gene: TRBV4-1; clone size: -; CDR3 DNA: TGCGCCAGCAGCCAAGACAGCCTAGCCTACGAGCAGTACTTC; CDR3 protein: CASSQDSLAYEQYF
D gene: -; J gene: TRBJ1-1; V gene: TRBV12-5; clone size: -; CDR3 DNA: TGTGCTAGTGGTTTGGAGGGGACTGAAGCTTTCTTT; CDR3 protein: CASGLEGTEAFF
D gene: -; J gene: TRBJ1-2; V gene: TRBV4-2; clone size: -; CDR3 DNA: TGTGCCAGCAGCCAAGGCCGGGACACAGCTGGGGGCTACACCTTC; CDR3 protein: CASSQGRDTAGGYTF
D gene: -; J gene: TRBJ2-5; V gene: TRBV7-9; clone size: -; CDR3 DNA: TGTGCCAGCAGCCCCGACGACAGATCGTGGGAGACCCAGTACTTC; CDR3 protein: CASSPDDRSWETQYF
D gene: -; J gene: TRBJ1-1; V gene: TRBV5-6; clone size: -; CDR3 DNA: TGTGCCAGCAGCATTCCCGGGACGGTTGAAGCTTTCTTT; CDR3 protein: CASSIPGTVEAFF
D gene: TRBD1; J gene: TRBJ2-6; V gene: TRBV28; clone size: -; CDR3 DNA: TGTGCCAGCAGTCACGACAGGGCTGAATACTCTGGGGCCAACGTCCTGACTTTC; CDR3 protein: CASSHDRAEYSGANVLTF
D gene: TRBD1; J gene: TRBJ1-5; V gene: TRBV7-9; clone size: -; CDR3 DNA: TGTGCCACCCAGGGGGCGGTTGCTCAGCCCCAGCATTTT; CDR3 protein: CATQGAVAQPQHF
D gene: TRBD1; J gene: TRBJ2-2; V gene: TRBV9; clone size: -; CDR3 DNA: TGTGCCAGCAGCGTTCCCCCCCGTCCACAAGGACAGGGGGGCACCGGGGAGCTGTTTTTT; CDR3 protein: CASSVPPRPQGQGGTGELFF
D gene: TRBD1; J gene: TRBJ2-7; V gene: TRBV15; clone size: -; CDR3 DNA: TGTGCCACCAGCAGGGACAGGGGTCCCGAGCAGTACTTC; CDR3 protein: CATSRDRGPEQYF
D gene: -; J gene: TRBJ2-7; V gene: TRBV6-1; clone size: once; CDR3 DNA: TGTGCCAGCAGTGAAGGGGCGGGTTTTTCCTACGAGCAGTACTTC; CDR3 protein: CASSEGAGFSYEQYF
D gene: TRBD2; J gene: TRBJ2-7; V gene: TRBV27; clone size: once; CDR3 DNA: TGTGCCAGCAGTTTAGGACTAGCAGCCTACGAGCAGTACTTC; CDR3 protein: CASSLGLAAYEQYF
D gene: -; J gene: TRBJ1-5; V gene: TRBV15; clone size: -; CDR3 DNA: TGTGCCACCAGCACCGGGCGCAATCAGCCCCAGCATTTT; CDR3 protein: CATSTGRNQPQHF
D gene: TRBD1; J gene: TRBJ2-1; V gene: TRBV7-9; clone size: -; CDR3 DNA: TGTGCCAGCAGCGACGACAGGGGAGGCTACAATGAGCAGTTCTTC; CDR3 protein: CASSDDRGGYNEQFF
D gene: TRBD1; J gene: TRBJ2-1; V gene: TRBV9; clone size: -; CDR3 DNA: TGTGCCAGCAGCGGACCAATCGTTGGACAGGGGGCCACCTACAATGAGCAGTTCTTC; CDR3 protein: CASSGPIVGQGATYNEQFF
D gene: -; J gene: TRBJ2-4; V gene: TRBV27; clone size: -; CDR3 DNA: TGTGCCAGCAGTCCCTACGCAGCCCCACTAGCCAAAAACATTCAGTACTTC; CDR3 protein: CASSPYAAPLAKNIQYF